The text below deals with one T cell receptor (beta chain). Its antigen is not identified. Using its own MiXCR run on the 5' RACE reads, TCRdb lists one record per CDR3 protein. The sample carries tens of thousands of distinct CDR3 sequences, roughly 7.9% recorded once. This sample was taken from a study of CD8 T cells in ankylosing spondylitis. Regarding the study as a whole: Several highly homologous variants formed a TCR beta motif that appeared characteristic of ankylosing spondylitis blood.

The sample comprised blood. This clonotype was sampled from a male donor with ankylosing spondylitis or in good health (not recorded which).

CDR3 nucleotides: TGTGCCAGCAGCAGGGGCCCCACTGAAGCTTTCTTT. This encodes CASSRGPTEAFF. This chain links TRBV25-1 with TRBJ1-1; weak D call: TRBD1 (6 bases). Looked up from germline, CDR1 is MGHDK and CDR2 is SYGVNS. The CDR3 is 12 residues long. Trimming stripped 6 bases from V and 4 bases from J, with 9 bases between.